The 8 T cell receptor beta chains presented below share a single source sample, sequenced in a study of T cell clonality in common variable immunodeficiency (dated by TCRdb to between 2015 and 2017). The antigens of these receptors remain unknown. Library creation used the immunoSEQ multiplex PCR assay. TCRdb re-hosts the immuneACCESS table, in-frame sequences only. Its copies lack some clones; in the studies checked, an unresolved V gene accounts for under half of them, and the cause for the rest is not known. The sample records under 30,000 clones, none occurring a single time. The ten largest clonotypes hold 8.9% of the sample. Results and caveats for the whole study, not just this receptor: Fewer deletions and N-nucleotide insertions were reportedly observed in CVID TCRbeta sequences, and highly modified clones with 13 or more V deletions were reportedly absent from CVID TCRbeta sequences.

Material: peripheral blood mononuclear cells. The receptors originated from a human donor with common variable immunodeficiency.

This clone was detected a few times. Read coverage stops 3 residues before the CDR3 terminus; the germline J gene supplies the remainder. The chain employs TRBV5-6 and TRBJ2-3, with D perhaps TRBD1 (6 bases). With 0 bases removed from V and 4 bases from J, the gap between germline ends came to 12 bases. There are 15 residues in the CDR3. Looked up from germline, CDR1 is SGHDT and CDR2 is YYEEEE. CDR3 bases read: TGTGCCAGCAGCTTGGACCCCACAGGGTCAGATACG. This translates into CASSLDPTGSDT. Given in full, the CDR3 is CASSLDPTGSDTQYF.

This clone was seen a few times. The observed sequence ends 3 residues before the CDR3 terminus, with the missing tail filled in from the germline J gene. The gene calls are TRBV19 and TRBJ1-5; no clear D gene. V lost 0 bases and J lost 7, with 10 bases in between. Germline lookup yields CDR1 LNHDA and CDR2 SQIVND (reference sequence). This CDR3 is built from 14 residues. The CDR3 spells CASSIEEGEQPQHF. The covered CDR3 bases are TGTGCCAGTAGTATAGAAGAGGGTGAGCAGCCC.

This clone was counted at least ten times. The CDR3 goes on 3 residues after the read ends, and that part is filled in from the germline J gene. V usage is TRBV18 and J usage is TRBJ2-2; tentative D call: TRBD2 (5 bases). V was clipped by 2 bases and J by 1 base, with 8 bases between them. The CDR3 spans 15 residues. Germline loops: CDR1 KGHSH, CDR2 LQKENI. The CDR3 spells CASSPDAGNTGELFF. The covered CDR3 bases are TGTGCCAGCTCACCAGACGCGGGGAACACCGGGGAG.

In its sample, this clone was seen many times. The missing CDR3 end, 3 residues past where the read stops, is filled in from the germline J gene. The chain joins TRBV30 to TRBJ1-2; D call uncertain. V was clipped by 1 base and J by 4 bases, with 19 bases between them. This CDR3 has 16 amino acids. Germline assignment: CDR1 GTSNPN and CDR2 SVGIG (reference sequence). CDR3 DNA, as far as it was read: TGTGCCTGGAGTGAAATGATGCCCAGCGGATTCTATGGC. It encodes CAWSEMMPSGFYG. The CDR3 as a whole reads CAWSEMMPSGFYGYTF.

Only a few counts were recorded for this clone. The read ends 3 residues early relative to the CDR3; the germline J gene fills the gap. The V call is TRBV19, the J call TRBJ1-1, with D uncertain. The CDR3 has 15 amino acids. Germline V gene sequence: CDR1 LNHDA, CDR2 SQIVND (reference sequence). Trimming took off 3 bases at V and 3 bases at J, with 14 bases between the two ends. CDR3 bases read: TGTGCCAGTAGTATGCCCGGGGTCGGGCACACTGAA. Its translation: CASSMPGVGHTE. The whole CDR3 sequence reads CASSMPGVGHTEAFF.

A remark on this clone: The read stops 3 residues short of the end of the CDR3; the missing end is completed from the germline J gene. The rearrangement joins TRBV30 to TRBJ2-5; 8 bases fit TRBD2. This CDR3 has 13 residues. CDR1 and CDR2 (germline): GTSNPN, SVGIG (reference sequence). After removal of 3 bases from V and 4 bases from J, the junction contained 4 bases not matched to a gene. CDR3: CAWSGGAAETQYF. The CDR3 bases that were read are TGTGCCTGGAGCGGGGGGGCAGCAGAGACC.

In the case of this clone: The CDR3 end lies 3 residues beyond the end of the read and is filled in from the germline J gene. The genes are TRBV7-8 and TRBJ1-4, with TRBD1 identical over 9 bases. The CDR3 has 16 residues. From germline, CDR1 is SGHVS and CDR2 FQNEAQ. Trimming at V came to 1 base and at J to 8 bases, leaving 8 bases not matched to a gene. The CDR3 DNA, read in part, is TGTGCCAGCAGCTTAGGTCCACAGGGGGCAAGGGAAAAA. Translated, it gives CASSLGPQGAREK. The full CDR3 protein reads CASSLGPQGAREKLFF.

In this sample, this clone turned up a few times. The DNA ends 3 residues before the CDR3 does, and the rest of the CDR3 is filled in from the germline J gene. The chain is built from TRBV2 and TRBJ2-5, with TRBD1 matching 7 bases. This CDR3 is 14 amino acids long. V was clipped by 0 bases and J by 5 bases; unmatched bases: 3. Per germline, CDR1 SNHLY and CDR2 FYNNEI. CDR3: CASSEATGSETQYF. CDR3 DNA, as far as it was read: TGTGCCAGCAGTGAAGCGACAGGGAGCGAGACC.